These 8 T cell receptor beta chains came from one sample sequenced in a study of OX40 agonist ivuxolimab in advanced cancers. This table comes from immunoSEQ multiplex PCR, and its TCRdb copy is limited to in-frame clones, with some not included. This table has 75,000 to 90,000 clones, more than 80% appearing once. The material was CD4+ or CD8+ T cells sorted from blood, obtained in a trial of the OX40 agonist ivuxolimab. These receptors were collected from an adult with an advanced solid tumor such as melanoma, head and neck, liver or kidney cancer.

The rearrangement joins TRBV27 to TRBJ2-7; 15 bases match TRBD2. With V trimmed by 7 bases and J by 7 bases, 8 bases remained unmatched. The CDR3 extends over 15 amino acids. Germline V gene lookup returns CDR1 MNHEY and CDR2 SMNVEV (reference sequence). CDR3 DNA: TGTGCCAGCACCTCTGTTGGACTAGCGGGGGGGGAGCAGTACTTC. Protein product: CASTSVGLAGGEQYF.

This clone was counted between two and nine times. J is TRBJ2-7 and V is TRBV28, with TRBD1 matching over 11 bases. Germline CDR1 reads MDHEN; CDR2 reads SYDVKM. The CDR3 is 15 residues long. J was trimmed by 5 bases and V by 6 bases; bases with no gene match: 9. The CDR3 region is CASRAGTGGEHEQYF. The DNA for the CDR3 is TGTGCCAGCAGGGCCGGGACAGGGGGTGAACACGAGCAGTACTTC.

This chain uses TRBV7-2 with TRBJ2-3; TRBD1 matches at 7 bases. V lost 5 bases to trimming and J lost 4 bases; unmatched junction nucleotides: 6. The CDR3 has 14 residues. From germline, CDR1 is SGHTA and CDR2 FQGNSA. CDR3 sequence reads: CASSPGQSADTQYF. The CDR3 nucleotides are TGTGCCAGCAGCCCGGGACAGTCCGCAGATACGCAGTATTTT. Based on the CDR3 plus reference TRBV7-2 and TRBJ2-3, the full variable domain is GAGVSQSPSNKVTEKGKDVELRCDPISGHTALYWYRQSLGQGLEFLIYFQGNSAPDKSGLPSDRFSAERTGGSVSTLTIQRTQQEDSAVYLCASSPGQSADTQYFGPGTRLTVL.

The chain is built from TRBV19 and TRBJ1-5, with D perhaps TRBD1 (5 bases). Trimming shortened V by 3 bases and J by 2 bases, and 14 bases separated the two germline ends. CDR3 length: 16 amino acids. Germline V gene sequence: CDR1 LNHDA, CDR2 SQIVND (reference sequence). In nucleotides, the CDR3 is TGTGCCAGTAGTATCCAATTTGGGGGGGGCAATCAGCCCCAGCATTTT. It codes for CASSIQFGGGNQPQHF.

The chain combines TRBV18 with TRBJ2-3; no definite D call. Germline-derived CDR1 and CDR2 are KGHSH and LQKENI. V was trimmed by 5 bases and J by 0 bases, leaving 3 bases between them. The CDR3 is 12 residues long. The CDR3 DNA sequence: TGTGCCAGCTCAACTAGCACAGATACGCAGTATTTT. Encoded protein: CASSTSTDTQYF.

This chain links TRBV19 with TRBJ2-7; 8 nucleotides line up with TRBD2. The junction had 12 bases not matched to a gene; V was cut back by 9 bases and J by 2 bases. CDR1 LNHDA and CDR2 SQIVND come from the germline V gene (reference sequence). The CDR3 length is 15 residues. The CDR3 DNA is TGTGCCAGCGGGACGGGAGGGGACCGAGCCTACGAGCAGTACTTC. Translation: CASGTGGDRAYEQYF.

This clone turned up a few times. This chain connects TRBV11-2 to TRBJ1-5, with TRBD1 matching over 9 bases. CDR3 size: 14 residues. The germline gives CDR1 SGHAT, CDR2 FQNNGV. V lost 5 bases to trimming and J lost 7 bases; unmatched junction nucleotides: 6. This CDR3 is CASSQDRGNQPQHF. In DNA form, the CDR3 reads TGTGCCAGCAGCCAGGACAGGGGTAACCAGCCCCAGCATTTT.

CDR3 in amino acids: CASSVASGGPRQFF. In nucleotides, the CDR3 is TGTGCCAGCAGCGTGGCTAGCGGGGGCCCTCGCCAGTTCTTC. The rearrangement joins TRBV9 to TRBJ2-1; TRBD2 matches at 10 bases. The junction had 9 bases not matched to a gene; V was cut back by 2 bases and J by 13 bases. CDR1 SGDLS and CDR2 YYNGEE come from the germline V gene. This CDR3 comprises 14 residues. Variable domain in full (rest from reference TRBV9 and TRBJ2-1): DSGVTQTPKHLITATGQRVTLRCSPRSGDLSVYWYQQSLDQGLQFLIQYYNGEERAKGNILERFSAQQFPDLHSELNLSSLELGDSALYFCASSVASGGPRQFFGPGTRLTVL.